The 17 T cell receptor beta chains below come from one sample, sequenced in a study of blood T cell repertoires in COVID-19. The assay was immunoSEQ multiplex PCR, and TCRdb's table has in-frame clones only and misses some. This table has 250,000 to 350,000 clones, more than 75% appearing once. The source material was peripheral blood. The receptors originated from a woman in her forties or fifties with active or convalescent COVID-19.

The chain couples TRBV3-1 (or the pseudogene TRBV3-2) to TRBJ2-2; possible D gene TRBD2, 5 bases. Looked up from germline, CDR1 is LGHDT and CDR2 is YNNKEL (reference sequence). The length of the CDR3 is 18 residues. Trimming removed 4 bases from V and 4 bases from J, with 22 bases in between. The DNA of the CDR3 is TGTGCCAGCAGCCCTCGTGGAGATTTGGGAGTAGGCACCGGGGAGCTGTTTTTT. It is translated as CASSPRGDLGVGTGELFF.

The chain joins TRBV7-9 to TRBJ1-3; D is undetermined. CDR1 and CDR2 (germline): SEHNR, FQNEAQ (reference sequence). V was shortened by 5 bases and J by 4 bases, with 9 bases between the two germline ends. The CDR3 is made up of 13 amino acids. CDR3 residues: CASSPEPGNTIYF. Written as DNA, the CDR3 is TGTGCCAGCAGCCCGGAGCCGGGAAACACCATATATTTT.

This rearrangement joins TRBV7-8 to TRBJ2-1; 9 bases fit TRBD2. CDR3 length equals 17 residues. Germline lookup yields CDR1 SGHVS and CDR2 FQNEAQ. The V gene end was trimmed by 1 base and the J gene end by 3 bases; junction bases not matched to a gene: 7. CDR3 amino acids: CASSLGSSSGNYNEQFF. CDR3 nucleotide sequence: TGTGCCAGCAGCTTAGGTTCCTCTAGCGGGAACTACAATGAGCAGTTCTTC. The full variable domain, rest sourced from reference TRBV7-8 and TRBJ2-1, is GAGVSQSPRYKVAKRGQDVALRCDPISGHVSLFWYQQALGQGPEFLTYFQNEAQLDKSGLPSDRFFAERPEGSVSTLKIQRTQQEDSAVYLCASSLGSSSGNYNEQFFGPGTRLTVL.

The rearrangement links TRBV28 to TRBJ1-4; possible D gene TRBD1, 6 bases. Trimming shortened V by 2 bases and J by 7 bases, and 11 bases separated the two germline ends. The CDR3 totals 14 residues. In germline, CDR1 is MDHEN, CDR2 SYDVKM. This CDR3 reads CASSLGGGGEKLFF. CDR3 sequence (DNA): TGTGCCAGCAGTTTAGGGGGCGGCGGTGAAAAACTGTTTTTT.

The rearrangement uses TRBV18 and TRBJ2-3; 7 bases are shared with TRBD1. V shed 5 bases, J shed 4 bases, and the junction held 6 bases outside the gene matches. CDR1 is KGHSH and CDR2 is LQKENI in the germline V gene. The CDR3 is 14 amino acids. CDR3 region: CASSTDRLADTQYF. The CDR3 DNA is TGTGCCAGCTCAACGGACAGGTTAGCAGATACGCAGTATTTT.

The V and J genes are TRBV12-3 or TRBV12-4 and TRBJ2-1, with 13 nucleotides matching TRBD2. The CDR3 contains 13 residues. The CDR3, as DNA: TGTGTCACTAGCGGGAGGGGAACCGGCGAGCAGTTCTTC. Amino acids: CVTSGRGTGEQFF.

The chain is built from TRBV10-3 and TRBJ2-3, with TRBD2 identical over 10 bases. Germline CDR1 reads ENHRY; CDR2 reads SYGVKD. The trim removed 0 bases at V and 0 bases at J, leaving 6 bases unmatched. This CDR3 is built from 18 residues. Here the CDR3 DNA reads TGTGCCATCAGTGAGTCCGGGGCTAGCGGGGGAAGCACAGATACGCAGTATTTT. It yields the protein CAISESGASGGSTDTQYF.

The V and J genes are TRBV6-5 and TRBJ1-2, with D perhaps matching TRBD1 (5 bases). The V end was cut by 7 bases, the J end by 5 bases, with 20 bases between. CDR3 length equals 15 residues. Germline-derived CDR1 and CDR2 are MNHEY and SVGAGI. CDR3 DNA sequence: TGTGCCAGCACCGACCGGGCAGGGTGGTGGTATGGCTACACCTTC. Translating it yields CASTDRAGWWYGYTF.

This clone has just one count. The chain joins TRBV19 to TRBJ1-1; TRBD1 agrees at 8 bases. V trimming: 7 bases; J trimming: 10 bases; junction bases outside the gene matches: 20. Germline V CDR1 and CDR2: LNHDA, SQIVND (reference sequence). The CDR3 spans 16 residues. For the CDR3, the DNA is TGTGCCAGTACAACGAGACAATGGACAGGGAGATGGGGAGCTTTCTTT. Protein product: CASTTRQWTGRWGAFF.

The CDR3 protein is CASSVGQGSNEQYF. In DNA form, the CDR3 reads TGTGCCAGCAGCGTGGGACAGGGATCCAACGAGCAGTACTTC. V gene TRBV9 combines with J gene TRBJ2-7, with 9 bases identical to TRBD1. With V trimmed by 2 bases and J by 5 bases, 5 bases remained unmatched. CDR3 size: 14 residues. The germline V gene encodes CDR1 SGDLS and CDR2 YYNGEE. Filled out from reference TRBV9 and TRBJ2-7, the complete variable domain reads DSGVTQTPKHLITATGQRVTLRCSPRSGDLSVYWYQQSLDQGLQFLIQYYNGEERAKGNILERFSAQQFPDLHSELNLSSLELGDSALYFCASSVGQGSNEQYFGPGTRLTVT.

The chain couples TRBV14 to TRBJ1-2; TRBD1 matches at 10 bases. CDR1 SGHDN and CDR2 FVKESK come from the germline V gene. The CDR3 length is 13 residues. The ends lost 2 bases at V and 8 bases at J; junction bases unmatched: 2. CDR3 coding DNA: TGTGCCAGCAGCCAATGGGACAGGGGAGGCTACACCTTC. It specifies CASSQWDRGGYTF.

The rearrangement joins TRBV9 to TRBJ2-3; D might be TRBD1 (5 bases). Trimming removed 3 bases at V and 2 bases at J, with 22 bases between. From germline, CDR1 is SGDLS and CDR2 YYNGEE. The CDR3 is 18 residues long. The CDR3 DNA is TGTGCCAGCAGCGGAGAGAGTGGGGCCCTAGATTTCACAGATACGCAGTATTTT. This codes for CASSGESGALDFTDTQYF. Full variable domain (outside the CDR3, taken from reference TRBV9 and TRBJ2-3): DSGVTQTPKHLITATGQRVTLRCSPRSGDLSVYWYQQSLDQGLQFLIQYYNGEERAKGNILERFSAQQFPDLHSELNLSSLELGDSALYFCASSGESGALDFTDTQYFGPGTRLTVL.

This chain joins TRBV24-1 and TRBJ1-2, with 7 bases lining up with TRBD1. CDR1 KGHDR and CDR2 SFDVKD come from the germline V gene. The CDR3 extends over 12 amino acids. J was trimmed by 5 bases and V by 9 bases; bases with no gene match: 5. CDR3 coding DNA: TGTGCCACCGCCGAGGGGGCTTATGGCTACACCTTC. Amino acids: CATAEGAYGYTF.

V gene TRBV6-5 combines with J gene TRBJ1-5; a possible D gene is TRBD1 (5 bases). This CDR3 contains 13 residues. The germline gives CDR1 MNHEY, CDR2 SVGAGI. Trimming shortened V by 6 bases and J by 9 bases, and 15 bases separated the two germline ends. CDR3 sequence reads: CASSPSGGRPQHF. DNA for the CDR3: TGTGCCAGCAGCCCAAGCGGGGGAAGGCCCCAGCATTTT.

J is TRBJ1-2 and V is TRBV27, with 9 bases aligning to TRBD1. The length of the CDR3 is 14 residues. Trimming took 2 bases from V and 8 from J; bases not matched to a gene: 6. Germline assignment: CDR1 MNHEY and CDR2 SMNVEV (reference sequence). The CDR3 nucleotides read TGTGCCAGCAGTTTAGACGACAGGGGGTGGGGCTACACCTTC. Its translation: CASSLDDRGWGYTF.

The V gene is TRBV19, the J gene TRBJ2-1, with TRBD2 matching 11 bases. Germline CDR1 and CDR2: LNHDA and SQIVND (reference sequence). The CDR3 is 14 amino acids. Trimming cost V 5 bases and J 9 bases; bases outside gene matches: 6. The CDR3 nucleotides are TGTGCCAGTAGTTCGACTAGCGGGATAGGTGAGCAGTTCTTC. Translating gives CASSSTSGIGEQFF.

V is TRBV3-1 (or the pseudogene TRBV3-2) and J is TRBJ2-5; 7 nucleotides match TRBD2. CDR1 LGHDT and CDR2 YNNKEL come from the germline V gene (reference sequence). With 4 bases clipped from V and 1 base from J, the junction kept 9 bases outside the gene matches. CDR3 length: 16 amino acids. Here the CDR3 DNA reads TGTGCCAGCAGCCCCCCCACGACGGGGGGCCAAGAGACCCAGTACTTC. Amino acids: CASSPPTTGGQETQYF.